The 10 T cell receptor beta chains presented below share a single source sample, sequenced in a study of OX40 agonist ivuxolimab in advanced cancers. Receptor libraries were prepared by the immunoSEQ multiplex PCR assay. Entries here come from immuneACCESS through TCRdb and include only in-frame sequences with V and J called. Some clones fail to appear in such tables; in the studies checked, an unresolved V gene covers under half of the shortfall, and the cause of the remainder is unknown. The sample table records about 29,000 clones; more than 85% of these occur just once. Jointly, the top ten make up about 8.4% of the sample. The source material was CD4+ or CD8+ T cells sorted from blood, sampled in a trial of the OX40 agonist ivuxolimab. Receptors originate from an adult with an advanced solid tumor such as melanoma, head and neck, liver or kidney cancer.

V gene TRBV4-3 combines with J gene TRBJ2-3; TRBD2 aligns across 14 bases. CDR3 size: 20 residues. V gave up 1 base and J gave up 1 base; unmatched junction bases: 10. Germline V gene data show CDR1 as LGHNA and CDR2 as YSLEER. CDR3 DNA sequence: TGCGCCAGCAGCCAAGTCCTCGGGACTAGCGGGAGAGGGGGCACAGATACGCAGTATTTT. Translating gives CASSQVLGTSGRGGTDTQYF.

This clone was found a few times. The gene calls are TRBV25-1 and TRBJ2-1; D possibly corresponds to TRBD1 (6 bases). V was trimmed by 1 base and J by 4 bases, leaving 11 bases between them. CDR3 length: 15 residues. Germline V gives CDR1 MGHDK, CDR2 SYGVNS. The CDR3 sequence: CASSEWDTFYNEQFF. As DNA, the CDR3 is TGTGCCAGCAGTGAATGGGACACTTTTTACAATGAGCAGTTCTTC.

The rearrangement uses TRBV5-4 and TRBJ1-1; TRBD1 agrees at 8 bases. Per germline, CDR1 SGHNT and CDR2 YYREEE (reference sequence). V trimming: 4 bases; J trimming: 1 base; junction bases outside the gene matches: 6. The CDR3 has 15 residues. CDR3 sequence (DNA): TGTGCCAGCAGCGGGAACGACAGGGGGAACACTGAAGCTTTCTTT. Residues: CASSGNDRGNTEAFF.

This clone has a single count. The chain uses TRBV7-9 and TRBJ2-5; D uncertain. The CDR3 is made up of 14 amino acids. The germline CDR1 and CDR2 sequences are SEHNR and FQNEAQ (reference sequence). The V and J ends lost 5 bases and 1 base respectively, with 11 bases between them. The CDR3 coding sequence is TGTGCCAGCAGCGGACGGACGATCCAAGAGACCCAGTACTTC. Its translation: CASSGRTIQETQYF.

This chain links TRBV6-5 with TRBJ2-4; D is undetermined. In germline, CDR1 is MNHEY, CDR2 SVGAGI. CDR3 length equals 13 residues. V lost 8 bases, J lost 6 bases, and 14 bases lay in between. Here the CDR3 reads CASAGVDINIQYF. The CDR3 bases are TGTGCCAGCGCCGGAGTAGACATAAACATTCAGTACTTC.

This clone turned up a few times. J is TRBJ2-2 and V is TRBV12-5; D unresolved. V lost 1 base and J 3 bases, leaving 12 bases between the germline ends. This CDR3 has 16 residues. CDR1 is LGHNT, CDR2 FRNRAP, per germline. DNA for the CDR3: TGTGCTAGTGGTTTGGGAGACTCCCAGTACACCGGGGAGCTGTTTTTT. Its translation: CASGLGDSQYTGELFF.

The CDR3, as DNA: TGTGCCAGCAACTCCGGGACTAGCCTGGCCGAAACGCAGTATTTT. Translation: CASNSGTSLAETQYF. The V and J genes are TRBV6-5 and TRBJ2-3; 9 bases align to TRBD2. The CDR3 covers 15 residues. Germline loops: CDR1 MNHEY, CDR2 SVGAGI. The V gene end was trimmed by 7 bases and the J gene end by 9 bases; junction bases not matched to a gene: 14.

This chain uses TRBV19 with TRBJ1-5, with D perhaps TRBD1 (5 bases). Trimming shortened V by 1 base and J by 3 bases, and 13 bases separated the two germline ends. Looked up from germline, CDR1 is LNHDA and CDR2 is SQIVND (reference sequence). The CDR3 contains 16 residues. CDR3 loop: CASSIGAGRTNQPQHF. The DNA of the CDR3 is TGTGCCAGTAGTATAGGAGCAGGGCGTACCAATCAGCCCCAGCATTTT.

The chain joins TRBV30 to TRBJ1-3, with unresolved D. Trimming left V 0 bases short and J 0 bases short, with 3 bases between. This CDR3 has 13 amino acids. CDR1 and CDR2 (germline): GTSNPN, SVGIG (reference sequence). This CDR3 is CAWSVHSGNTIYF. CDR3 DNA: TGTGCCTGGAGTGTCCACTCTGGAAACACCATATATTTT.

The V and J genes are TRBV19 and TRBJ2-7; no clear D gene. Germline V lookup: CDR1 LNHDA, CDR2 SQIVND (reference sequence). CDR3 length: 15 residues. Between the trimmed V and J ends, which lost 3 bases and 0 bases, there was a span of 12 bases. Here the CDR3 reads CASSMGSDASYEQYF. The CDR3 DNA follows: TGTGCCAGTAGTATGGGATCGGACGCCTCCTACGAGCAGTACTTC.